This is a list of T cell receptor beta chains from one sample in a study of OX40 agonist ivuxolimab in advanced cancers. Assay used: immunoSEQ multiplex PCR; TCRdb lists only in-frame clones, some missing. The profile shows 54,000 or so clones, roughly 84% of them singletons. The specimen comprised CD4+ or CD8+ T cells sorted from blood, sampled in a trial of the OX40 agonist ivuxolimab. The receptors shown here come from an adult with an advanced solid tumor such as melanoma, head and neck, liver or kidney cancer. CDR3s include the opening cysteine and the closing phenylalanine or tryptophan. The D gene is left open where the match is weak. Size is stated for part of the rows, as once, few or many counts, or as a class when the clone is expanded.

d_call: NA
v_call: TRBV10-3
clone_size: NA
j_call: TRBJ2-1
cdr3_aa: CAISESTASNEQFF
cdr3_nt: TGTGCCATCAGTGAGTCGACGGCAAGCAATGAGCAGTTCTTC

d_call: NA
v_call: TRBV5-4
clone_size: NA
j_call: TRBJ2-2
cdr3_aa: CASSFKTGFSGELFF
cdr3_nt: TGTGCCAGCAGCTTTAAAACAGGGTTCTCCGGGGAGCTGTTTTTT

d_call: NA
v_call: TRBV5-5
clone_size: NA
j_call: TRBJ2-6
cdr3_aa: CASSSWTASGANVLTF
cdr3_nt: TGTGCCAGCAGCTCTTGGACAGCCTCTGGGGCCAACGTCCTGACTTTC

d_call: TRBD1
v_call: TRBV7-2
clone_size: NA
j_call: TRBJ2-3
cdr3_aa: CASSSSTGTQYF
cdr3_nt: TGTGCCAGCAGCTCTTCGACAGGGACGCAGTATTTT

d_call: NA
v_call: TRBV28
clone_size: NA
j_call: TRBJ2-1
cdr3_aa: CASSLRRGVLPSDNEQFF
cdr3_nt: TGTGCCAGCAGTTTAAGGAGGGGCGTCCTCCCATCTGACAATGAGCAGTTCTTC

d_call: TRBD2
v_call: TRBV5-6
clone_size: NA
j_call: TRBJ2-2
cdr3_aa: CASSPGLANLNTGELFF
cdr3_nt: TGTGCCAGCAGCCCGGGACTAGCGAACCTAAACACCGGGGAGCTGTTTTTT

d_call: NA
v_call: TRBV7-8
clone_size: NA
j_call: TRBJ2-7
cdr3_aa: CASSPLGGGYEQYF
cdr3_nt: TGTGCCAGCAGCCCACTGGGCGGAGGGTACGAGCAGTACTTC

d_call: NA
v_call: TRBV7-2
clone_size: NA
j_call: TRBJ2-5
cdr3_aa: CASSQDYQQETQYF
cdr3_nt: TGTGCCAGCAGCCAAGACTACCAACAAGAGACCCAGTACTTC

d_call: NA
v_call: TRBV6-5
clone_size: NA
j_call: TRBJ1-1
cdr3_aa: CASNPRRGEGTEAFF
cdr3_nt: TGTGCCAGCAATCCCCGGAGGGGGGAGGGGACTGAAGCTTTCTTT

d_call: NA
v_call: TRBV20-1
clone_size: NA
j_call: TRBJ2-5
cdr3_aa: CSASLDETQYF
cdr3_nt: TGCAGTGCTAGCCTGGATGAGACCCAGTACTTC

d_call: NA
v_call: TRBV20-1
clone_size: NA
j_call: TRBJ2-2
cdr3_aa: CSAGVSGELFF
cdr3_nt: TGCAGTGCAGGGGTGTCCGGGGAGCTGTTTTTT

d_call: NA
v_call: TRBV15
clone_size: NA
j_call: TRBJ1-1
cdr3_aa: CATSRENRVNTEAFF
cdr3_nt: TGTGCCACCAGCAGAGAGAACAGGGTTAACACTGAAGCTTTCTTT

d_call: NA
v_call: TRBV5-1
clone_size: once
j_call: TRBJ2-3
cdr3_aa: CASSNIGASTDTQYF
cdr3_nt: TGCGCCAGCAGCAATATCGGGGCTAGCACAGATACGCAGTATTTT

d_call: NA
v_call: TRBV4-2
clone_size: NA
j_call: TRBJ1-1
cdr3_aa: CASSQSGHMNTEAFF
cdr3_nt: TGTGCCAGCAGCCAGTCGGGGCATATGAACACTGAAGCTTTCTTT

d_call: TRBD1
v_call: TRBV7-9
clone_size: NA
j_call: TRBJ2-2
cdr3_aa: CASSLRGDRGNTGELFF
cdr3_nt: TGTGCCAGCAGCTTAAGGGGAGACAGGGGCAACACCGGGGAGCTGTTTTTT

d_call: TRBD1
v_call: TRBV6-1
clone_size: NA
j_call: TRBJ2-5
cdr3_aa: CASSEATGGTQETQYF
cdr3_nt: TGTGCCAGCAGTGAGGCTACAGGGGGCACCCAAGAGACCCAGTACTTC

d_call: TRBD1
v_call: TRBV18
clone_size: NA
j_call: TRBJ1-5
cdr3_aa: CASSEALTGGSNQPQHF
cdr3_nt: TGTGCCAGTTCGGAGGCCTTGACAGGGGGCAGCAATCAGCCCCAGCATTTT

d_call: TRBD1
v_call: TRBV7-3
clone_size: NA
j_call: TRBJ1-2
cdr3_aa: CASSLTQGQGAGGYTF
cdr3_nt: TGTGCCAGCAGCTTAACCCAGGGACAGGGGGCGGGTGGCTACACCTTC

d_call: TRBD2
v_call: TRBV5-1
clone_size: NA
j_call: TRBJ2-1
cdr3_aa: CASSPGTSGRAAMDEQFF
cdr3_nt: TGCGCCAGCAGTCCTGGGACTAGCGGGAGGGCCGCAATGGATGAGCAGTTCTTC

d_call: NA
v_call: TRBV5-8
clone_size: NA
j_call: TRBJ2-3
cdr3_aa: CASSSGRSSTDTQYF
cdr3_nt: TGTGCCAGCAGCTCTGGGCGATCTAGCACAGATACGCAGTATTTT

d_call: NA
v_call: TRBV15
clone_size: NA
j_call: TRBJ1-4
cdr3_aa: CATSRDRGVEKLFF
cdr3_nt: TGTGCCACCAGCAGAGATAGAGGGGTTGAAAAACTGTTTTTT

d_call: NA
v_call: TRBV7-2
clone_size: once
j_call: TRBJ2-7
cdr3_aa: CASSFQASYEQYF
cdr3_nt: TGTGCCAGCAGCTTCCAGGCCTCCTACGAGCAGTACTTC

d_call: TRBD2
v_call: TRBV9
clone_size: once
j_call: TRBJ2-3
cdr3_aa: CASSVEGLSSTDTQYF
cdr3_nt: TGTGCCAGCAGCGTCGAGGGACTATCCTCCACAGATACGCAGTATTTT

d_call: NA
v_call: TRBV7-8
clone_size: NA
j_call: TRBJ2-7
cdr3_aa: CASSKGLSYEQYF
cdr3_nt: TGTGCCAGCAGCAAGGGACTTTCCTACGAGCAGTACTTC

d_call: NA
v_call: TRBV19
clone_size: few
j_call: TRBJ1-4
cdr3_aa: CASSIAAATNEKLFF
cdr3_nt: TGTGCCAGTAGTATTGCGGCCGCAACTAATGAAAAACTGTTTTTT

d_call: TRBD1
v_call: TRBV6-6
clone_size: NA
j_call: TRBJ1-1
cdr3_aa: CASRDRGNTEAFF
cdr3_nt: TGTGCCAGCAGAGACAGGGGGAACACTGAAGCTTTCTTT

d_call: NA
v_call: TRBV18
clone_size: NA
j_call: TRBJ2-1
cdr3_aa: CASSPLDNEQFF
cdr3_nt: TGTGCCAGCTCACCTCTAGACAATGAGCAGTTCTTC

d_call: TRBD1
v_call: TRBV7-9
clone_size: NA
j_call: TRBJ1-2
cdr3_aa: CASSLVQGDGYTF
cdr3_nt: TGTGCCAGCAGCTTAGTACAGGGGGATGGCTACACCTTC

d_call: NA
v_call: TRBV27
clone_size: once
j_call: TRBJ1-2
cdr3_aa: CASSPRVGYGYTF
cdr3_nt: TGTGCCAGCAGTCCCAGGGTAGGCTATGGCTACACCTTC

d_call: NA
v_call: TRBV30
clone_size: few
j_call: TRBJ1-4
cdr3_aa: CAWKRGKEKLFF
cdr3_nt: TGTGCCTGGAAGAGGGGAAAAGAAAAACTGTTTTTT

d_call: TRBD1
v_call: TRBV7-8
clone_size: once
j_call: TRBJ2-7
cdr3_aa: CASSLIRGQVGEQYF
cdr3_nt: TGTGCCAGCAGCTTGATCAGGGGGCAAGTGGGGGAGCAGTACTTC

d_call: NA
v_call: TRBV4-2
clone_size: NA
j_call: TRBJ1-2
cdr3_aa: CASSHRGFYGYTF
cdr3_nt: TGTGCCAGCAGCCACCGAGGGTTCTATGGCTACACCTTC

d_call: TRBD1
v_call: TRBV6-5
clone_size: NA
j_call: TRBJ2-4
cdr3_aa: CASSTQQGAKNIQYF
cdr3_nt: TGTGCCAGCAGTACCCAACAGGGGGCCAAAAACATTCAGTACTTC

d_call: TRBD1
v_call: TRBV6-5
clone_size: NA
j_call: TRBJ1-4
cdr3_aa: CASSFRDRTNEKLFF
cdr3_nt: TGTGCCAGCAGTTTCCGGGACAGAACTAATGAAAAACTGTTTTTT

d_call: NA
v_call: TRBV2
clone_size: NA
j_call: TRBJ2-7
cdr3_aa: CASSPSRVLHEQYF
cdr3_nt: TGTGCCAGCAGCCCTTCCCGGGTCCTTCACGAGCAGTACTTC

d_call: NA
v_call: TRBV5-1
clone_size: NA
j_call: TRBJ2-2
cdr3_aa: CASSPGHNTGELFF
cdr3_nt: TGCGCCAGCAGCCCGGGACACAACACCGGGGAGCTGTTTTTT